Each of the 8 T cell receptor beta chains below was sequenced from the same sample in a study of blood T cell repertoires in COVID-19 (TCRdb year 2020). The library was made by the immunoSEQ multiplex PCR assay. TCRdb limited this immuneACCESS table to in-frame rearrangements with V and J called. A share of clones is missing; checked studies link under half to unresolved V genes, and the rest is unexplained. The sample table contains just over 300,000 clones; only one count was recorded for 85% to 90% of them. Around 4.5% of the sample belongs to the ten largest clones. The source material was PBMCs or T cells enriched from blood (not recorded which). These receptors originate from a woman between 18 and 29 years old with acute COVID-19.

The rearrangement links TRBV14 to TRBJ1-6; TRBD1 aligns across 7 bases. J lost 9 bases, V lost 3 bases, and 11 bases had no gene match. The V gene's germline CDR1 is SGHDN and CDR2 FVKESK. The CDR3 sequence is 16 residues long. For the CDR3, the DNA is TGTGCCAGCAGCCAGTCAGGGACAGATGTTTCTTCACCCCTCCACTTT. Amino acids: CASSQSGTDVSSPLHF.

The chain carries TRBV11-2 and TRBJ2-7, with a possible D match to TRBD2 (6 bases). V gave up 1 base and J gave up 4 bases, with 11 bases separating them. The CDR3 sequence is 14 residues long. Looked up from germline, CDR1 is SGHAT and CDR2 is FQNNGV. The CDR3 DNA is TGTGCCAGCAGCTTAGCCGGGAGTGGTTACGAGCAGTACTTC. Residues: CASSLAGSGYEQYF.

V gene TRBV7-9 combines with J gene TRBJ1-6, with D perhaps matching TRBD1 (5 bases). V lost 3 bases to trimming and J lost 8 bases, with 14 bases between them. CDR1 is SEHNR, CDR2 FQNEAQ, per germline (reference sequence). The CDR3 is made up of 15 amino acids. CDR3 DNA: TGTGCCAGCAGCTTGTGGGGCAGGGAGGATTCACCCCTCCACTTT. This codes for CASSLWGREDSPLHF.

The chain carries TRBV10-2 and TRBJ1-5; tentative D call: TRBD1 (5 bases). The CDR3 runs to 14 residues. From germline, CDR1 is WSHSY and CDR2 SAAADI. V was cut by 2 bases and J by 4 bases, with 9 bases left in between. For the CDR3, the DNA is TGCGCCAGCAGTGAGATGGGGCGGAATCAGCCCCAGCATTTT. Protein sequence: CASSEMGRNQPQHF.

This clone is a singleton in its sample. Distinct nucleotide sequences in the sample also encode this CDR3. The CDR3 nucleotides are TGTGCCAGCAGTTTAGGGCAGGGAGGTGGCTACACCTTC. This codes for CASSLGQGGGYTF. This sequence joins TRBV28 and TRBJ1-2, with a possible D match to TRBD1 (5 bases). The CDR3 loop spans 13 amino acids. From germline, CDR1 is MDHEN and CDR2 SYDVKM. V was shortened by 2 bases and J by 7 bases, with 11 bases between the two germline ends.

This clone appeared once. The rearrangement links TRBV28 to TRBJ1-2; D not certain. This CDR3 is 12 amino acids long. Trimming took 1 base from V and 8 from J, leaving 8 bases between them. Germline V CDR1 and CDR2: MDHEN, SYDVKM. The CDR3 DNA is TGTGCCAGCAGTTTATCCCTAAACGGCTACACCTTC. Amino acid sequence: CASSLSLNGYTF.

As DNA, the CDR3 is TGTGCCAGCAGGGCGACTAGCGGGGGAACCTACAATGAGCAGTTCTTC. This codes for CASRATSGGTYNEQFF. The genes are TRBV7-8 and TRBJ2-1, with TRBD2 matching over 12 bases. Trimming cost V 6 bases and J 2 bases; bases outside gene matches: 5. Per the germline V gene, CDR1 is SGHVS and CDR2 is FQNEAQ. CDR3 length equals 16 residues.

The V gene is TRBV12-3 or TRBV12-4, the J gene TRBJ2-1; D is unclear. V lost 2 bases and J 8 bases, leaving 4 bases between the germline ends. The CDR3 runs to 11 residues. The CDR3 here is CASSLQYEQFF. DNA for the CDR3: TGTGCCAGCAGTTTACAGTATGAGCAGTTCTTC.